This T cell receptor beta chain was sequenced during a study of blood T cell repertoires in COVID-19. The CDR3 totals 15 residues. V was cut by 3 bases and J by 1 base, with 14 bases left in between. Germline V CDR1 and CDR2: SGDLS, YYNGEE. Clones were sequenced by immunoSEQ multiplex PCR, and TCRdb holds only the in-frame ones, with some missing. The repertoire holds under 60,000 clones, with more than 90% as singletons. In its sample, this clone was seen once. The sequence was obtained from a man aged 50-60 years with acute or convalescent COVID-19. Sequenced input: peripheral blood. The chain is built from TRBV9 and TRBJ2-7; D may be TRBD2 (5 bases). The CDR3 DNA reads TGTGCCAGCAGCGGGCCCCAAGCGGATTCCTACGAGCAGTACTTC. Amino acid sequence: CASSGPQADSYEQYF. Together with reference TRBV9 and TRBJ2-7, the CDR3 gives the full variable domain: DSGVTQTPKHLITATGQRVTLRCSPRSGDLSVYWYQQSLDQGLQFLIQYYNGEERAKGNILERFSAQQFPDLHSELNLSSLELGDSALYFCASSGPQADSYEQYFGPGTRLTVT.